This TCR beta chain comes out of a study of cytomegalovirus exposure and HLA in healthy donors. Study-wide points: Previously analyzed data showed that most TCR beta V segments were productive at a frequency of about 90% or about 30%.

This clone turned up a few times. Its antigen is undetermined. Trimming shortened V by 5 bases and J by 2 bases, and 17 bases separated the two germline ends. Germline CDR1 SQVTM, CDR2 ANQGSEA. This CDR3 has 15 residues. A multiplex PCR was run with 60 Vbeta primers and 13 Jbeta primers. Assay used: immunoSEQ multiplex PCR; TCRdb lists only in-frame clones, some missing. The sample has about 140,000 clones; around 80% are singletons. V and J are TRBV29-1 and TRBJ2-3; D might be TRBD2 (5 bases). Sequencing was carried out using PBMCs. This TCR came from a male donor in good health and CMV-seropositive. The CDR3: CSVIRLAISTDTQYF. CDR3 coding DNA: TGCAGCGTTATTAGGCTAGCTATATCCACAGATACGCAGTATTTT.